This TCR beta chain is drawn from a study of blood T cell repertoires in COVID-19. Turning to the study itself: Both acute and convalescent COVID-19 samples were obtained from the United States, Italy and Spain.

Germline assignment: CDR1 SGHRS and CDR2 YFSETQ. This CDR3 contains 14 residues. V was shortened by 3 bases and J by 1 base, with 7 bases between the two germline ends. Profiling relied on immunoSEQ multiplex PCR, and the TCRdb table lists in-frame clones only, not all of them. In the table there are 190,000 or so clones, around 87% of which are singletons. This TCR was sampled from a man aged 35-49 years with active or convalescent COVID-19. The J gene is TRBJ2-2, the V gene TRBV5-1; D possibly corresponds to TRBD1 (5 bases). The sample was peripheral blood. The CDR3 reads CASSWQGNTGELFF. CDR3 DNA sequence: TGCGCCAGCAGCTGGCAGGGGAACACCGGGGAGCTGTTTTTT.